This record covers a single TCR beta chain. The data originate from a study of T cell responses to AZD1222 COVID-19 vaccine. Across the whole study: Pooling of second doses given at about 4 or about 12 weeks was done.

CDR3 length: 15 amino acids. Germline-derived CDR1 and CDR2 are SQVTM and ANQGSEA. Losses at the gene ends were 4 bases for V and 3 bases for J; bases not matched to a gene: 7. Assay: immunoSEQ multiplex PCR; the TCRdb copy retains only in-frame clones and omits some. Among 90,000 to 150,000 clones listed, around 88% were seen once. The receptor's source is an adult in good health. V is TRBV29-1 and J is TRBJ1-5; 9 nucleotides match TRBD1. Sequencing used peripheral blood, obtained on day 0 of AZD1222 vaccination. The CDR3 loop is CSVASGTGSNQPQHF. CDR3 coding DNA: TGCAGCGTTGCCAGCGGGACAGGGTCCAATCAGCCCCAGCATTTT.